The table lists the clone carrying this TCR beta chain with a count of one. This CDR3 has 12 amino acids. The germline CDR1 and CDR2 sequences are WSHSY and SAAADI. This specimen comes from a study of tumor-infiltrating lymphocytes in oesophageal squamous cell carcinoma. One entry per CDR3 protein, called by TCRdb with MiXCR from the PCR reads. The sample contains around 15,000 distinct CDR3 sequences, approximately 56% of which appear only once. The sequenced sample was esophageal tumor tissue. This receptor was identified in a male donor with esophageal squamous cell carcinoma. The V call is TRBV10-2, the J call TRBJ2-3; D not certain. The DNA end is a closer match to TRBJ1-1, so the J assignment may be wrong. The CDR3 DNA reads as TGCGCCAGCATAGGTATGAACACTGAAGCTTTCTTT. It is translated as CASIGMNTEAFF.